Following are 10 T cell receptor beta chains from one sample sequenced in a study of T cells after yellow fever vaccination. TCRdb reprocessed the 5' RACE reads via MiXCR and lists one record per CDR3 protein. This table holds 450,000 to 550,000 distinct CDR3 sequences, 21% found once. Specimen: PBMCs, collected 21 days after the first yellow fever vaccination. Receptor source: a man younger than 30 who received the YFV17D yellow fever vaccine.

Comments on this clonotype: One end of the junction varies from germline; a read error may be responsible. The chain is built from TRBV7-9 and TRBJ2-4; 11 bases map to TRBD1. Germline values: CDR1 SEHNR, CDR2 FQNEAQ (reference sequence). The CDR3 spans 16 residues. CDR3 sequence (DNA): TGTACCAGCAGCTGGGGACAGGGGGTCACCAAAAACATTCAGTACTTC. Translated: CTSSWGQGVTKNIQYF.

The chain is built from TRBV5-6 and TRBJ1-2; tentatively, D is TRBD1 (6 bases). Trimming removed 2 bases at V and 8 bases at J, with 13 bases between. Germline lookup yields CDR1 SGHDT and CDR2 YYEEEE. The length of the CDR3 is 13 residues. The CDR3: CASSFGQGHGYTF. CDR3 nucleotides: TGTGCCAGCAGCTTTGGGCAGGGACACGGCTACACCTTC.

The J gene is TRBJ2-2, the V gene TRBV5-1; D not certain. The CDR3 length is 17 residues. V gave up 0 bases and J gave up 0 bases, with 12 bases separating them. Germline loops: CDR1 SGHRS, CDR2 YFSETQ. CDR3 coding DNA: TGCGCCAGCAGCTTGGTGTCGCGCAGAGCGAACACCGGGGAGCTGTTTTTT. Amino acids: CASSLVSRRANTGELFF.

This clonotype was recorded a few times. The chain combines TRBV30 with TRBJ2-5; TRBD2 agrees at 7 bases. From germline, CDR1 is GTSNPN and CDR2 SVGIG (reference sequence). The CDR3 covers 15 residues. The ends lost 0 bases at V and 5 bases at J; junction bases unmatched: 9. CDR3 bases: TGTGCCTGGAGTGTAGTTGCGGGGGTAACGGAGACCCAGTACTTC. Its translation is CAWSVVAGVTETQYF.

This clonotype has more than one count but fewer than ten. V is TRBV3-1 and J is TRBJ1-2, with D unclear. V was clipped by 1 base and J by 7 bases, with 7 bases between them. CDR3 size: 12 residues. Per germline, CDR1 LGHDT and CDR2 YNNKEL (reference sequence). DNA of the CDR3: TGTGCCAGCAGCCAAGTGGGCACTGGCTACACCTTC. Its protein product is CASSQVGTGYTF.

This clonotype was counted between two and nine times. The chain carries TRBV7-8 and TRBJ1-2, with TRBD1 matching over 7 bases. This CDR3 region has 16 residues. The V gene end was trimmed by 0 bases and the J gene end by 2 bases; junction bases not matched to a gene: 6. Germline CDR1 and CDR2: SGHVS and FQNEAQ. CDR3 protein: CASSLAGTAGNYGYTF. The CDR3 nucleotides are TGTGCCAGCAGCTTAGCGGGGACAGCAGGGAACTATGGCTACACCTTC. The full variable domain, in which reference TRBV7-8 and TRBJ1-2 provide the parts outside the CDR3, is GAGVSQSPRYKVAKRGQDVALRCDPISGHVSLFWYQQALGQGPEFLTYFQNEAQLDKSGLPSDRFFAERPEGSVSTLKIQRTQQEDSAVYLCASSLAGTAGNYGYTFGSGTRLTVV.

This clonotype was counted a few times. The chain links TRBV7-2 to TRBJ2-7, with 8 bases aligning to TRBD1. Per the germline V gene, CDR1 is SGHTA and CDR2 is FQGNSA. This CDR3 has 14 residues. The trim removed 5 bases at V and 0 bases at J, leaving 3 bases unmatched. The CDR3 region has the DNA TGTGCCAGCAGCACAGGGGGTAGCTCCTACGAGCAGTACTTC. Protein sequence: CASSTGGSSYEQYF.

The V and J genes are TRBV19 and TRBJ2-1; D ambiguous. Trimming removed 3 bases at V and 5 bases at J, with 11 bases between. The CDR3 spans 14 residues. Germline V lookup: CDR1 LNHDA, CDR2 SQIVND (reference sequence). The CDR3 here is CASSIWAINNEQFF. In nucleotides, the CDR3 is TGTGCCAGTAGTATCTGGGCCATTAACAATGAGCAGTTCTTC. The whole variable domain, remainder taken from reference TRBV19 and TRBJ2-1, is DGGITQSPKYLFRKEGQNVTLSCEQNLNHDAMYWYRQDPGQGLRLIYYSQIVNDFQKGDIAEGYSVSREKKESFPLTVTSAQKNPTAFYLCASSIWAINNEQFFGPGTRLTVL.

In its sample, this clonotype was seen a few times. V and J are TRBV10-3 and TRBJ2-3; possibly TRBD2 for D (7 bases). The CDR3 extends over 17 amino acids. Germline V gene sequence: CDR1 ENHRY, CDR2 SYGVKD. Trimming removed 2 bases at V and 3 bases at J, with 18 bases between. CDR3 bases: TGTGCCATCAGTGAGACGGGGGGCGGGTCAATAACAGATACGCAGTATTTT. This encodes CAISETGGGSITDTQYF.

CDR3 DNA: TGTGCCAGCAGCACGACTAGCGGGGGGGCCACAGATACGCAGTATTTT. It encodes CASSTTSGGATDTQYF. The chain carries TRBV7-2 and TRBJ2-3; 14 bases are a match to TRBD2. The CDR3 consists of 16 residues. J was trimmed by 2 bases and V by 5 bases; bases with no gene match: 3. Germline loops: CDR1 SGHTA, CDR2 FQGNSA.